This TCR beta chain was sequenced for a study of cytomegalovirus exposure and HLA in healthy donors. Notes on the study in general: The productive fraction for most TCR beta V segments was about 90% or about 30% in an earlier analysis. When analyzed later, a missense DCLRE1C variant was found to be linked to TCR beta V- and J-gene trimming.

To note about this clone: As yet, its antigen is unknown.

13 Jbeta primers and 60 Vbeta primers were used for the PCR. Sequencing was performed with immunoSEQ multiplex PCR; in TCRdb, only in-frame clones are kept and a portion is missing. This sample has about 89,000 clones, with 85% found just once. CDR1 is SEHNR, CDR2 FQNEAQ, per germline (reference sequence). The trim removed 5 bases at V and 6 bases at J, leaving 6 bases unmatched. The length of the CDR3 is 14 residues. Sample: PBMCs. This TCR was sampled from a man aged 35 to 55 in good health and CMV-seropositive. V gene TRBV7-9 combines with J gene TRBJ1-2; 10 nucleotides line up with TRBD1. CDR3 sequence (DNA): TGTGCCAGCAGCGCGAGACAGGGGGCGAATGGCTACACCTTC. Encoded protein: CASSARQGANGYTF.